This entry features one T cell receptor (beta chain) sequence. Its antigen target is currently unknown. Per-base quality was not reported, and no clone a single base away is much larger than it. Reading the germline V gene gives CDR1 MDHEN and CDR2 SYDVKM. Unmatched junction bases come to 7, with V trimmed by 10 bases and J by 2 bases. Its CDR3 holds 13 amino acids, cysteine through phenylalanine. The only DNA kept is the CDR3, 39 bases in frame from the first base. The sample comes from a study of siplizumab effects on memory and regulatory T cells (dated by TCRdb to the late 2010s). For the wider study: The study examined how the anti-CD2 antibody siplizumab affects alloreactive T-cell subsets in allogeneic mixed lymphocyte reactions built from human PBMCs. What the study reported, not specific to this receptor: Greater diversity appeared to be present in unstimulated naive T cells than in memory T cells, and a substantial contribution to the alloresponse seemed to be made by naive cells. Because sequences at frequencies below about 10^-5 were poorly captured, only a minor fraction of alloreactive clones could be mapped back to unstimulated subsets. Among mappable alloreactive CD4+ clones, the Treg-derived fraction averaged around 63% with siplizumab versus 25% to 30% in control reactions. The cumulative frequency of alloreactive sequences traceable to unstimulated CD4+ memory T cells was significantly reduced by siplizumab. Whether proliferating Tregs from siplizumab cultures were suppressive was not functionally confirmed. Roughly 75-95% of proliferating CD4+ or CD8+ clones could not be assigned a naive or memory phenotype.

Additional sequencing covered unstimulated subsets from three donor pairs, namely CD8+ effector memory, CD4+ naive, CD8+ TEMRA, CD4+ memory and CD8+ naive. Sorted unstimulated T cells, along with proliferating T cells recovered from mixed lymphocyte reactions, underwent TCRbeta CDR3 sequencing. Fresh whole blood from around 11 HLA-typed healthy donors was used to isolate PBMCs. Library method: the immunoSEQ multiplex PCR assay. The deep sequencing platform assayed some 90,000 TCR templates per sample. Genomic DNA extracted from sorted T cells was used for TCRbeta CDR3 sequencing. In the paper's pipeline: Clonal analysis of TCRbeta CDR3 data was done in the R programming language. Alloreactive CD4+ and CD8+ clones were defined by comparing unstimulated samples with post-reaction CFSE-low samples. Regulatory or non-regulatory origin of alloreactive CD4+ clones was assigned by matching sequences to the sorted unstimulated Treg and non-Treg repertoires. This immuneACCESS table, as held by TCRdb, lists in-frame sequences with V and J called but not all clones. Of the missing ones, under half trace to an unresolved V gene in checked studies; the others have no known cause. V, J and clone size were drawn from that table, and D and trimming were deduced from the DNA. For this sample there are around 61,000 clones; approximately 97% appear just once. The ten most abundant clones make up less than 1.1% of the sample.

The source of this sequence is a human donor in good health. The sequencing sample was made of naive CD8+ T cells sorted from blood. This sample's cell subset or site label indicates: unstimulated naive T cells. The chain links TRBV28 with TRBJ2-7, and TRBD1 aligns with 8 junction nucleotides. The base sequence is TGTGCCACCGCGGACAGGGAGGCCTACGAGCAGTACTTC. It translates to CATADREAYEQYF.